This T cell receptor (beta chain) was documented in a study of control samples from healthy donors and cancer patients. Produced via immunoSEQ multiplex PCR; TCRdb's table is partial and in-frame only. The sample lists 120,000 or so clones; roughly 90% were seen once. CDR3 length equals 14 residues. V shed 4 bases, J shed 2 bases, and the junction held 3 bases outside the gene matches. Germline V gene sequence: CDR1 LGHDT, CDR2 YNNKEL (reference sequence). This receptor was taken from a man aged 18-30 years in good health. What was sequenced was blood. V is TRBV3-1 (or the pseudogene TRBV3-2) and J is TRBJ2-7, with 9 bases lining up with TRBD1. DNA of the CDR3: TGTGCCAGCAGCCCTCGGGACAGGGCCTACGAGCAGTACTTC. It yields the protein CASSPRDRAYEQYF.